This T cell receptor (beta chain) was sequenced for a study of CD8+CD57+ T cells in acquired aplastic anemia (dated 2018 in TCRdb). Notes on the research overall: Extracted DNA from sorted CD4+ and CD8+ cells averaged about 2.9 ug, ranging from roughly 0.17 to 27.4 ug. CD8+CD57+ expansion was defined as frequency above the mean frequency observed in healthy subjects. The paper as a whole reports these results and caveats: CD8+ Simpson's diversity did not differ significantly between patients and healthy controls (P=0.060). Although around 30 CD8+ CDR3 sequences were shared by patients and controls, these sequences appeared highly expressed in patients and within the immunodominant clones of patients.

Profiling of TCR beta VDJ combinations and CDR3 sequences used genomic DNA as the template. An Illumina HiSeq 2000 was used for TCR repertoire sequencing. Processing in the source paper ran as follows. TRBV/TRBJ rearrangement plots, CDR3 size and DJ length profiles, and Simpson's diversity index were used to evaluate the repertoires. Whichever DNA sequence was most abundant in the deep sequencing data was defined as the immunodominant clone. CDR3 amino acid sequences were checked for sharing between subjects and were compared against published repertoires and the VDJdb database. TCRdb trimmed public reads at Q25 via fastp, called clones via MiXCR and kept in-frame beta chains. A single entry per CDR3 protein holds the most common genes and DNA from its merged rows. In this record, the V and J calls reflect TCRdb's handling and not the investigators' own analysis. The sample data list about 150,000 distinct CDR3 sequences, and around half of these were observed just once. Together, the top ten hold approximately 12% of the sample.

From a lookup of the germline V gene, CDR1 and CDR2 are SGHTA and FQGTGA. V lost 2 bases and J lost 4 bases; the stretch between them is 16 bases long. The CDR3 spans 16 residues, from the cysteine through the phenylalanine. The retained sequence is limited to the CDR3, 48 bases, with the frame set at the first base. Flow cytometry had shown CD8+CD57+ cell expansion in the patients selected for sequencing. Severe acquired aplastic anemia was diagnosed in all patients according to International Study of Aplastic Anemia and Agranulocytosis and Camitta criteria. Patients had received no therapy at the time of blood sampling. In this study, sorted CD4+ and CD8+ T cells from the blood of healthy subjects and of severe aplastic anemia patients had their TCR repertoires deep-sequenced. Patients were enrolled under clinicaltrials.gov protocols 00001620, 01623167, 00001397, 00071045, 00081523 and 00961064 in the USA. Ficoll-Paque density gradient centrifugation was used to isolate peripheral blood mononuclear cells. Before DNA extraction, CD4+ and CD8+ T cells were sorted by FACS or by magnetic beads.

At least ten counts were recorded for this clonotype. The antigen this receptor binds is unknown. Within one base of it there is no much larger clone, and no base qualities were kept. The rearranged segments are TRBV7-3 and TRBJ2-3; matching of 7 bases hints at TRBD2 as the D gene. The material sequenced was sorted CD4+, CD8+, or CD8+CD57+ T cells (not recorded which) from PBMCs. This clonotype originated in a human donor with aplastic anemia. Read as DNA, the sequence is TGTGCCAGCAGCTTAGTACCGGGGGGCGAGGCAGATACGCAGTATTTT. It encodes CASSLVPGGEADTQYF.